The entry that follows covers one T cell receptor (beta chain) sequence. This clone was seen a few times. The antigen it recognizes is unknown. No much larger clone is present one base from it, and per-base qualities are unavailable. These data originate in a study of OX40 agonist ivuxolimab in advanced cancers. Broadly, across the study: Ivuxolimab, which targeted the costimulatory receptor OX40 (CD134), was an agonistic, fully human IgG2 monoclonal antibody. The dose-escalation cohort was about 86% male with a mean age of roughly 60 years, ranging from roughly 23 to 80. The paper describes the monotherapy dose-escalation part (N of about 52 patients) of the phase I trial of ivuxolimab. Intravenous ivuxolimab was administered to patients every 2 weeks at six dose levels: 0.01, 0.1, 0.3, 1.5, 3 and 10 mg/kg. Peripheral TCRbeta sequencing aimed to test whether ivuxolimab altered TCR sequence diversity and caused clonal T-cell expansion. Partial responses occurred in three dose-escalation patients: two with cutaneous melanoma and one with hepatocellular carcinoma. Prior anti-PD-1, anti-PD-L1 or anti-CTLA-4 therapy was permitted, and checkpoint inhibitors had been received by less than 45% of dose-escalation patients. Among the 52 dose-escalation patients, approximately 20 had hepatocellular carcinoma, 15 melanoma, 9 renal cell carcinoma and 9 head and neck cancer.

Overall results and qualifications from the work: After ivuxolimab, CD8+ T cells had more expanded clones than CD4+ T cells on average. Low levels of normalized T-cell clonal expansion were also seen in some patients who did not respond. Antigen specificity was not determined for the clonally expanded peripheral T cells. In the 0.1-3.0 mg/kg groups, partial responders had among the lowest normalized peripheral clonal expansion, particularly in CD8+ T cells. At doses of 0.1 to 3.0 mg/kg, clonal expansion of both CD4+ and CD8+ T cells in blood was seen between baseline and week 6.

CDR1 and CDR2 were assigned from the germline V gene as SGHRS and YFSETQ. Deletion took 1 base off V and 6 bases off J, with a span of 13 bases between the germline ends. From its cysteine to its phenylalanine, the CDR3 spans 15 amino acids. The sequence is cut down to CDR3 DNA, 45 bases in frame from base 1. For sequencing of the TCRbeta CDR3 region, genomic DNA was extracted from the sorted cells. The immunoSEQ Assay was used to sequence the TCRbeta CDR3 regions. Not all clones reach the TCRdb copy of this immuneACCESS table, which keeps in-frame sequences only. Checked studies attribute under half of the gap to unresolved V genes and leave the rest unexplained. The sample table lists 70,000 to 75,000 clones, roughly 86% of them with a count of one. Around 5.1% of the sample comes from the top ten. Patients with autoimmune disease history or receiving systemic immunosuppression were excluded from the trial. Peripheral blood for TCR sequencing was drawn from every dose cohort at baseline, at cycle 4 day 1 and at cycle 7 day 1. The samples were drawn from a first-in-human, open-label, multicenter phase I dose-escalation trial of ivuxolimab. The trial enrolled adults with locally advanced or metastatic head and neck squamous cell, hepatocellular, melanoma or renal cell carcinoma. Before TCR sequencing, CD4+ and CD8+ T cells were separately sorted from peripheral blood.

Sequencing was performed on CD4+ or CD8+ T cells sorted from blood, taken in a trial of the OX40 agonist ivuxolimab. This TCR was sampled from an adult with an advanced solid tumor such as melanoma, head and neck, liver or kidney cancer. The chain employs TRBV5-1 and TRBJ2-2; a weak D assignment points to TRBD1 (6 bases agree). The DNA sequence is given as TGCGCCAGCAGCTTGTCCCTACAGGGAGCCGGGGAGCTGTTTTTT. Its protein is CASSLSLQGAGELFF.